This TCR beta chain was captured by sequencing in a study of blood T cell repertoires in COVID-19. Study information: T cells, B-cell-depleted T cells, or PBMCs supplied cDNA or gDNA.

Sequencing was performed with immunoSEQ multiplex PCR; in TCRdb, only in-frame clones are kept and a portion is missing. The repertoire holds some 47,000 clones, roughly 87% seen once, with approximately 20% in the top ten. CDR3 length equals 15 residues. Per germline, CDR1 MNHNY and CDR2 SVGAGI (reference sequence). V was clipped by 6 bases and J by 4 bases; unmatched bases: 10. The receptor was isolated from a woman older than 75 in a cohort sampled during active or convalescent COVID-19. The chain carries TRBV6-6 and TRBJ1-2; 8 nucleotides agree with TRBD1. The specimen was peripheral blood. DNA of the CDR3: TGTGCCAGCAGCCGTTCAGGGGGCTATGGCTATGGCTACACCTTC. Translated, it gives CASSRSGGYGYGYTF.